The 19 T cell receptor beta chains reported below all come from one sample, sequenced in a study of monozygotic twins with inflammatory bowel disease. TCRdb re-analyzed the 5' RACE reads; it lists each CDR3 protein once, without DNA. This repertoire includes about 450,000 distinct CDR3 sequences. The sequenced sample consisted of blood. The receptors shown here come from a human donor with ulcerative colitis or Crohn's disease, or a healthy co-twin of an affected twin (not recorded which).

This rearrangement joins TRBV12-3 or TRBV12-4 to TRBJ2-1; TCRdb returns TRBD1, unconfirmable since there is no DNA. This CDR3 is 15 amino acids long. The CDR3 sequence: CASSLRRGWRNEQFF.

V and J are TRBV10-3 and TRBJ1-1. Germline V gives CDR1 ENHRY, CDR2 SYGVKD. The CDR3 loop spans 13 amino acids. The CDR3 sequence is CAISETSAGEAFF.

This chain joins TRBV28 and TRBJ1-2; TCRdb returns TRBD1, unconfirmable since there is no DNA. This CDR3 has 13 residues. CDR1 and CDR2 from the germline V gene are MDHEN and SYDVKM. The CDR3 region is CASSPTAGEGYTF.

The chain has TRBV5-6 and TRBJ1-2; TCRdb reports TRBD1, a call that lacks DNA to check it against. Germline CDR1 and CDR2: SGHDT and YYEEEE. This CDR3 spans 13 amino acids. CDR3 protein: CASSTGQFYGYTF.

Here the CDR3 reads CASSLREGREQYF. V is TRBV5-1 and J is TRBJ2-7; TCRdb's D gene call, TRBD1, goes unchecked for lack of DNA. This CDR3 has 13 residues. CDR1 SGHRS and CDR2 YFSETQ come from the germline V gene.

The V gene is TRBV12-3 or TRBV12-4, the J gene TRBJ2-7; without DNA, the TCRdb call of TRBD1 cannot be checked. The CDR3 is 15 residues long. The CDR3 sequence: CASSSGQGTAYEQYF.

The chain combines TRBV28 with TRBJ1-2; TCRdb names TRBD1, which stays unverified in the absence of DNA. Germline CDR1 is MDHEN and CDR2 is SYDVKM. The CDR3 totals 13 residues. The chain's CDR3 is CASRIGQNYGYTF.

V is TRBV20-1 and J is TRBJ2-4; no DNA is available, so the TRBD2 call from TCRdb remains unchecked. The CDR3 runs 18 residues. Germline assignment: CDR1 DFQATT and CDR2 SNEGSKA (reference sequence). The CDR3 sequence is CSARDLGPQGLAKNIQYF.

The chain couples TRBV20-1 to TRBJ1-2. Per the germline V gene, CDR1 is DFQATT and CDR2 is SNEGSKA (reference sequence). The CDR3 loop spans 13 amino acids. This CDR3 is CSARGVGSYGYTF.

The chain is built from TRBV24-1 and TRBJ1-2. CDR1 KGHDR and CDR2 SFDVKD come from the germline V gene. The CDR3 contains 12 residues. The CDR3: CATSDLAYGYTF.

The chain is built from TRBV27 and TRBJ1-2; as DNA is missing, the TRBD1 call by TCRdb cannot be tested. This CDR3 spans 15 amino acids. Germline CDR1 is MNHEY and CDR2 is SMNVEV (reference sequence). The CDR3 sequence: CASSPLDRPNYGYTF.

The J gene is TRBJ2-1, the V gene TRBV24-1. Germline V gene data show CDR1 as KGHDR and CDR2 as SFDVKD. This CDR3 has 15 amino acids. CDR3 sequence reads: CATSHPQRIGNEQFF.

The CDR3: CASSPVTSNQPQHF. The chain couples TRBV12-3 or TRBV12-4 to TRBJ1-5. This CDR3 has 14 residues.

The chain uses TRBV4-1 and TRBJ1-2. The germline V gene has CDR1 MGHRA and CDR2 YSYEKL. CDR3 length: 15 amino acids. CDR3: CASSQDAITKSGYTF.

V gene TRBV7-9 combines with J gene TRBJ1-2; TCRdb's assignment of TRBD1 cannot be checked, as there is no DNA. The CDR3 is 13 residues long. In germline, CDR1 is SEHNR, CDR2 FQNEAQ (reference sequence). This CDR3 reads CASSWTGNYGYTF.

The V call is TRBV7-6, the J call TRBJ2-2; TCRdb's D gene call, TRBD2, goes unchecked for lack of DNA. This CDR3 is built from 20 residues. CDR1 and CDR2 from the germline V gene are SGHVS and FNYEAQ. Here the CDR3 reads CASSLPGTSGRPTGTGELFF.

The V call is TRBV7-8, the J call TRBJ2-7; TCRdb selects TRBD1, and the lack of DNA leaves this call unchecked. The CDR3 covers 14 residues. CDR1 and CDR2 (germline): SGHVS, FQNEAQ. The CDR3 here is CASSLRRGAPWQYF. Full variable domain (missing parts from reference TRBV7-8 and TRBJ2-7): GAGVSQSPRYKVAKRGQDVALRCDPISGHVSLFWYQQALGQGPEFLTYFQNEAQLDKSGLPSDRFFAERPEGSVSTLKIQRTQQEDSAVYLCASSLRRGAPWQYFGPGTRLTVT.

V usage is TRBV7-9 and J usage is TRBJ2-4. The germline V gene encodes CDR1 SEHNR and CDR2 FQNEAQ (reference sequence). The CDR3 loop spans 15 amino acids. This CDR3 reads CASSFGALAKNIQYF.

The rearrangement joins TRBV29-1 to TRBJ1-2; lacking DNA, the TRBD1 call made by TCRdb goes unchecked. CDR3 size: 19 residues. Germline assignment: CDR1 SQVTM and CDR2 ANQGSEA. The CDR3 protein is CSVAGGGYPSFRFNYGYTF.